This T cell receptor beta chain appears in the sequencing data of a study of regulatory T cells in long-lasting Graves disease. Study in general: Patients newly diagnosed with Graves' had been on antithyroid drugs for under 3 months.

With iRepertoire HTBI primers and Arm-PCR of CDR3 regions, TCR beta libraries were built. From the multiplex PCR reads, TCRdb called clonotypes with MiXCR, one entry per CDR3 protein. The profile shows roughly 560,000 distinct CDR3 sequences, approximately 12% of them singletons. Noted time point: newly diagnosed GD, antithyroid drugs for less than 3 months. The TCR library was made from RNA that had been extracted from PBMCs in TRIzol. Per the germline V gene, CDR1 is MGHDK and CDR2 is SYGVNS. V was pared by 1 base and J by 2 bases, with 8 bases between. The CDR3 is 14 amino acids. This clonotype was found many times. A further study also used this sample, focusing on T cells in Graves' hyperthyroidism and ophthalmopathy.

The V gene is TRBV25-1, the J gene TRBJ1-2, with D possibly TRBD1 on 5 matching bases. Sequencing used peripheral blood mononuclear cells (PBMCs), obtained at new diagnosis, from a patient treated with antithyroid drugs. The source is a woman in her twenties or thirties with Graves disease. CDR3 sequence: CASSEWAGNYGYTF. CDR3 coding DNA: TGTGCCAGCAGTGAATGGGCAGGGAACTATGGCTACACCTTC.